This TCR beta chain was sequenced during a study of blood T cell repertoires in COVID-19. Germline V gene lookup returns CDR1 PRHDT and CDR2 FYEKMQ (reference sequence). J was trimmed by 0 bases and V by 4 bases; bases with no gene match: 9. The CDR3 has 17 amino acids. Libraries were prepared by immunoSEQ multiplex PCR; TCRdb keeps only in-frame clonotypes and omits some of them. The repertoire includes nearly 60,000 clones, over 65% of them detected once, and more than 4.5% sits in the top ten. The J gene is TRBJ1-3, the V gene TRBV13; TRBD1 aligns across 7 bases. Sequencing was carried out using peripheral blood. This TCR was recovered from a man between 35 and 55 years old with active COVID-19. CDR3 nucleotide sequence: TGTGCCAGCAGCTCTTGGGGACAGTTCTTCTCTGGAAACACCATATATTTT. It is translated as CASSSWGQFFSGNTIYF.